A selection of T cell receptor beta chains follows, all from one sample in a study of blood T cells in healthy people across ages. Each CDR3 protein gets one entry after TCRdb re-called the 5' RACE reads with MiXCR. The sample lists about 1.6 million distinct CDR3 sequences, around 36% occurring once. The sample taken for sequencing was blood. These TCRs come from a woman in her 30s in good health. The conserved cysteine and the conserved F or W are not part of the CDR3 here. The size entry is marked missing in some rows and otherwise reads once, few, many or a size class.

TRBV5-1,TRBJ2-3,many,ASSPAHNADTQY
TRBV6-1,TRBJ2-6,few,ASPGGTSGANVLT
TRBV6-5,TRBJ2-1,few,ASSYSGPSYNEQF
TRBV20-1,TRBJ2-7,few,SARDPLAGGHEQY
TRBV20-1,TRBJ2-1,-,SVQGAGGRAYNEQF
TRBV7-9,TRBJ2-1,few,ASSFLAGGPGSHNEQF
TRBV20-1,TRBJ2-4,few,SASDPWEPKNIQY
TRBV20-1,TRBJ2-3,few,SASWIGTSGGNTDTQY
TRBV15,TRBJ2-3,few,ATSISGLAGGTDTQY
TRBV28,TRBJ2-7,few,ASTEDGSEQY
TRBV11-1,TRBJ1-2,-,ASSLYIEGDANYGYT
TRBV6-6,TRBJ2-7,-,ASSRVGQTYEQY
TRBV11-2,TRBJ1-4,-,ASSTEDRAAKLF